This is a list of T cell receptor beta chains from one sample in a study of CD8 T cells in Susac syndrome. TCRdb itself ran the immunoSEQ multiplex PCR reads through MiXCR, one entry per CDR3 protein. This sample has 65,000 to 90,000 distinct CDR3 sequences, with approximately 94% found just once. Sequencing was performed on CD8+ T cells from PBMCs. Receptors originate from a human donor with multiple sclerosis. CDR3s include the opening cysteine and the closing phenylalanine or tryptophan. Fields, in order: clone size, D gene, J gene, V gene, CDR3 DNA, CDR3 protein. A D gene is named only where the DNA matches it firmly. Clone sizes are given selectively: once, few, many, or a class where the clone is expanded.

>.|TRBD2|TRBJ2-3|TRBV29-1
TGCAGCCCCCGGCTAGCGGGAGCCCCAGATACGCAGTATTTT
CSPRLAGAPDTQYF
>once|.|TRBJ2-5|TRBV5-1
TGCGCCAGCAGCCGGAGGAGTAGGGAGACCCAGTACTTC
CASSRRSRETQYF
>.|.|TRBJ2-7|TRBV2
TGTGCCCGAGGGGGGCGAGGTCGGTACGAGCAGTACTTC
CARGGRGRYEQYF
>.|TRBD1|TRBJ1-1|TRBV4-3
TGCGCCAGCAGCCAAGACGTCCGGACAGGGGGCTTAGATGGAGCTTTCTTT
CASSQDVRTGGLDGAFF
>.|.|TRBJ2-2|TRBV6-2/TRBV6-3
TGTGCCAGCAGTTACCCGAGAGGAGCGGGACATAACACCGGGGAGCTGTTTTTT
CASSYPRGAGHNTGELFF
>.|.|TRBJ2-1|TRBV12-3/TRBV12-4
TGTGCCAGCAGTTTAGAAGGGCAGGGACAAGGCAATGAGCAGTTCTTC
CASSLEGQGQGNEQFF
>once|TRBD2|TRBJ2-1|TRBV5-4
TGTGCCAGCAGCTTGGAACCGGGACTAGCATTTAATGAGCAGTTCTTC
CASSLEPGLAFNEQFF
>.|.|TRBJ2-1|TRBV16
TGTGCCAGCAGCCAAGGCTACTACAATGAGCAGTTCTTC
CASSQGYYNEQFF
>.|.|TRBJ2-3|TRBV13
TGTGCCAGCAGCTCGTCGATGACAGATACGCAGTATTTT
CASSSSMTDTQYF
>.|TRBD2|TRBJ2-7|TRBV5-6
TGTGCCAGCAGCTTGGTTGGGCTAGCGGGAGACGAGCAGTACTTC
CASSLVGLAGDEQYF
>.|.|TRBJ2-1|TRBV5-6
TGTGCCAGCAGGCGGGGAGGGGGAGACCCCTACAATGAGCAGTTCTTC
CASRRGGGDPYNEQFF
>.|.|TRBJ2-2|TRBV6-2/TRBV6-3
TGTGCCAGCAGTTACTCGAGAGTTGCGAACACCGGGGAGCTGTTTTTT
CASSYSRVANTGELFF
>.|.|TRBJ1-1|TRBV7-9
TGTGCCAGCACCAGGGTAATGAACACTGAAGCTTTCTTT
CASTRVMNTEAFF
>.|.|TRBJ2-7|TRBV7-2
TGTGCCAGCAGCTTCGTGACAGATTCCTACGAGCAGTACTTC
CASSFVTDSYEQYF
>.|.|TRBJ1-1|TRBV29-1
TGCAGCGTTGAAGATCCCCGAGAGGCGAACACTGAAGCTTTCTTT
CSVEDPREANTEAFF
>.|.|TRBJ2-5|TRBV7-2
TGTGCCAGCAGCCGCGGACGTAGCTCAGAGACCCAGTACTTC
CASSRGRSSETQYF
>.|.|TRBJ2-5|TRBV5-4
TGTGCCAGCAGCCTGGTAGCGTCTCAAGAGACCCAGTACTTC
CASSLVASQETQYF
>.|.|TRBJ1-1|TRBV28
TGTGCCAGCAGTTTCGCAGGGGCGATCGGTGAAGCTTTCTTT
CASSFAGAIGEAFF
>.|TRBD2|TRBJ2-1|TRBV13
TGTGCCAGCAGCTTAGTAGCGGGAGCTTCCAATGAGCAGTTCTTC
CASSLVAGASNEQFF
>once|TRBD2|TRBJ2-2|TRBV30
TGTGCCTGGAACGCGGGAGCGGGCGGGGAGCTGTTTTTT
CAWNAGAGGELFF
>.|.|TRBJ2-4|TRBV5-4
TGTGCCAGCAGTCTAGGGGGTTCCAAAAACATTCAGTACTTC
CASSLGGSKNIQYF
>.|TRBD1|TRBJ2-7|TRBV30
TGTGCCTGGAGTGTGAGGGACAGGGGCTACGAGCAGTACTTC
CAWSVRDRGYEQYF
>.|.|TRBJ2-6|TRBV4-1
TGCGCCAGCAGCCCCCTTGACGCGGAGAGCTCTGGGGCCAACGTCCTGACTTTC
CASSPLDAESSGANVLTF
>.|.|TRBJ1-1|TRBV9
TGTGCCAGCAGCGCGGGACACATGAACACTGAAGCTTTCTTT
CASSAGHMNTEAFF
>.|.|TRBJ2-7|TRBV5-5
TGTGCCAGCAGCCCCGGACGGCATTACGAGCAGTACTTC
CASSPGRHYEQYF
>.|TRBD2|TRBJ2-1|TRBV12-3/TRBV12-4
TGTGCCAGCAGTTTAAGGGCTAAGCGGGAGGCATCCTACAATGAGCAGTTCTTC
CASSLRAKREASYNEQFF
>.|.|TRBJ1-3|TRBV7-9
TGTGCCAGCAGCTTGAACCAGGACGCTAGCTCTGGAAACACCATATATTTT
CASSLNQDASSGNTIYF
>.|TRBD1|TRBJ2-7|TRBV28
TGTGCCAGCAGAACAATGGACAGGGGGCGAGACGAGCAGTACTTC
CASRTMDRGRDEQYF
>.|TRBD1|TRBJ2-3|TRBV7-9
TGTGCCAGCAGCCTCAAACAGGGGCAACTTACAGATACGCAGTATTTT
CASSLKQGQLTDTQYF
>.|.|TRBJ1-2|TRBV18
TGTGCCAGCTCACCACCGGACAGTAGCGCCCTTGGCTACACCTTC
CASSPPDSSALGYTF
>.|TRBD1|TRBJ2-5|TRBV7-9
TGTGCCAGCCGGGACAGGAATCAAGAGACCCAGTACTTC
CASRDRNQETQYF
>few|.|TRBJ1-5|TRBV12-3/TRBV12-4
TGTGCCAGCAGTTTCGGAGGGTATAATCAGCCCCAGCATTTT
CASSFGGYNQPQHF
>.|.|TRBJ2-7|TRBV5-6
TGTGCCAGCAGCCAAAAGATGGCGGGGAACTACGAGCAGTACTTC
CASSQKMAGNYEQYF
>.|.|TRBJ2-7|TRBV6-2/TRBV6-3
TGTGCCAGCATCAAGACAGGGAGGAACGAGCAGTACTTC
CASIKTGRNEQYF
>.|.|TRBJ1-6|TRBV27
TGTGCCAGCAGCCTGGTAGGGGGATCACCCCTCCACTTT
CASSLVGGSPLHF
>.|.|TRBJ1-5|TRBV12-3/TRBV12-4
TGTGCCAGCTCAGATGGGGGGGATCAGCCCCAGCATTTT
CASSDGGDQPQHF
>.|TRBD1|TRBJ2-5|TRBV3-1
TGTGCCAGCAGCGTTACGACAGGGGAAGGGGAGACCCAGTACTTC
CASSVTTGEGETQYF
>.|TRBD2|TRBJ2-5|TRBV29-1
TGCAGCGTGGGGACTAGCGGGAGGAGAGGAAGAGAGACCCAGTACTTC
CSVGTSGRRGRETQYF
>.|.|TRBJ2-6|TRBV19
TGTGCCAGCCTTTCTGGGGCCAACGTCCTGACTTTC
CASLSGANVLTF
>.|TRBD2|TRBJ2-3|TRBV19
TGTGCCAGTAGTATCAGTAGCGGGGGACCCCCCCCGCAGTATTTT
CASSISSGGPPPQYF
>.|TRBD2|TRBJ2-5|TRBV28
TGTGCCAGCAGTTTACGGAATAGCGGGAGCCGGGAGACCCAGTACTTC
CASSLRNSGSRETQYF
>.|.|TRBJ2-1|TRBV27
TGTGCCAGCACCCGCGGGGGCGATGAGCAGTTCTTC
CASTRGGDEQFF
>.|.|TRBJ1-2|TRBV7-9
TGTGCCAGCAGCTCAACCCACAGGGAAACCTATGGCTACACCTTC
CASSSTHRETYGYTF
>.|.|TRBJ1-2|TRBV19
TGTGCCAGTAGTGTGGACATGCGCTATGGCTACACCTTC
CASSVDMRYGYTF
>.|TRBD2|TRBJ2-5|TRBV9
TGTGCCAGCAGAGAGGGACTAGTCGATTCAGAGACCCAGTACTTC
CASREGLVDSETQYF
>.|.|TRBJ1-4|TRBV2
TGTGCCAGCAATACGGGCGGTGAAAAACTGTTTTTT
CASNTGGEKLFF
>.|.|TRBJ1-1|TRBV5-1
TGCGCCAGCAGCTGGGGCCGGGACTCTCGCCCTGAAGCTTTCTTT
CASSWGRDSRPEAFF
>once|.|TRBJ2-5|TRBV11-2
TGTGCCAGCAGCTTAGCCCCCCCCCAAGAGACCCAGTACTTC
CASSLAPPQETQYF
>.|TRBD1|TRBJ2-7|TRBV12-3/TRBV12-4
TGTGCCAGCACCTCGACAGGGGCCTACGAGCAGTACTTC
CASTSTGAYEQYF
>.|.|TRBJ2-4|TRBV11-2
TGTGCCAGCAGCTTAGTACAGCCCAAGGACATTCAGTACTTC
CASSLVQPKDIQYF